One sample yielded the 21 T cell receptor beta chains listed below, sequenced in a study of CD8+ T cells in alopecia areata. Documented treatment: oral pan-JAK inhibitor, 5-10 mg twice daily. Following RNA extraction, reverse transcription yielded cDNA that acted as the sequencing template. Produced via immunoSEQ multiplex PCR; TCRdb's table is partial and in-frame only. There are about 120,000 clones in the sample; around 56% occur only once, and 0.45% to 0.5% lies in the top ten. The sequencing used CD4+ T cells sorted from blood, collected at week 4, from a patient treated with tofacitinib. The receptors were gathered from a human donor with alopecia areata.

As DNA, the CDR3 is TGTGCCTGGAGTACCCCAGGGGATAGGAATTCACCCCTCCACTTT. It translates to CAWSTPGDRNSPLHF. This chain connects TRBV30 to TRBJ1-6; the D gene is possibly TRBD1 (6 bases). V was cut by 2 bases and J by 7 bases, with 15 bases left in between. CDR1 GTSNPN and CDR2 SVGIG come from the germline V gene (reference sequence). The CDR3 contains 15 residues.

This chain uses TRBV19 with TRBJ2-2, with 11 bases aligning to TRBD2. The V gene's germline CDR1 is LNHDA and CDR2 SQIVND (reference sequence). J gave up 3 bases and V 5 bases, and 5 bases lay outside the gene matches. The CDR3 runs to 16 residues. CDR3 bases: TGTGCCAGTAGTCCCAGACTAGCGGGGCACACCGGGGAGCTGTTTTTT. It codes for CASSPRLAGHTGELFF.

The gene calls are TRBV2 and TRBJ1-2; D uncertain. Germline values: CDR1 SNHLY, CDR2 FYNNEI. The CDR3 is made up of 15 amino acids. Trimming stripped 2 bases from V and 0 bases from J, with 10 bases between. The CDR3 nucleotides read TGTGCCAGCAGTGAACCCCTCCACGCTAACTATGGCTACACCTTC. This codes for CASSEPLHANYGYTF.

This sequence joins TRBV2 and TRBJ2-6; no firm D call. Trimming cost V 1 base and J 2 bases, with 9 bases left between them. This CDR3 has 16 residues. Germline V lookup: CDR1 SNHLY, CDR2 FYNNEI. CDR3 in amino acids: CASSEGFTAGANVLTF. CDR3 sequence (DNA): TGTGCCAGCAGTGAAGGGTTTACTGCTGGGGCCAACGTCCTGACTTTC.

The chain joins TRBV4-2 to TRBJ1-1, with D hard to call. The germline gives CDR1 LGHNA, CDR2 YNFKEQ. The CDR3 runs 15 residues. Trimming cost V 1 base and J 3 bases, with 12 bases left between them. CDR3 bases: TGTGCCAGCAGCCAAGTCGGACGCGGGGACACTGAAGCTTTCTTT. Its protein is CASSQVGRGDTEAFF.

This chain connects TRBV14 to TRBJ1-2; no definite D call. Trimming took 1 base from V and 3 from J, leaving 9 bases between them. The CDR3 covers 14 residues. From germline, CDR1 is SGHDN and CDR2 FVKESK. This CDR3 reads CASSQARRDYGYTF. The CDR3 region has the DNA TGTGCCAGCAGCCAAGCCCGCCGGGACTATGGCTACACCTTC.

This chain links TRBV5-4 with TRBJ2-5; D is uncertain. Trimming stripped 9 bases from V and 4 bases from J, with 13 bases between. CDR3 size: 12 residues. Germline V gives CDR1 SGHNT, CDR2 YYREEE (reference sequence). The CDR3 DNA sequence: TGTGCCACATCTTCGGTCGCAGAGACCCAGTACTTC. Translation gives CATSSVAETQYF. The complete variable domain, with remaining parts taken from reference TRBV5-4 and TRBJ2-5, reads ETGVTQSPTHLIKTRGQQVTLRCSSQSGHNTVSWYQQALGQGPQFIFQYYREEENGRGNFPPRFSGLQFPNYSSELNVNALELDDSALYLCATSSVAETQYFGPGTRLLVL.

The rearrangement links TRBV4-1 to TRBJ2-1; D not certain. V lost 1 base and J lost 7, with 14 bases in between. Germline V gene data show CDR1 as MGHRA and CDR2 as YSYEKL. This CDR3 is 15 amino acids long. The CDR3 here is CASSQVETVMNEQFF. The CDR3 bases are TGCGCCAGCAGCCAAGTGGAGACCGTTATGAATGAGCAGTTCTTC.

CDR3 sequence reads: CSVQTSNTEAFF. The DNA of the CDR3 is TGCAGCGTACAGACAAGCAACACTGAAGCTTTCTTT. This sequence joins TRBV29-1 and TRBJ1-1; D gene ambiguous. Per the germline V gene, CDR1 is SQVTM and CDR2 is ANQGSEA. The ends were cut back, 6 bases at V and 2 bases at J, with 10 bases in the middle. This CDR3 spans 12 amino acids.

This sequence joins TRBV29-1 and TRBJ1-2, with 8 bases fitting TRBD1. The CDR3 has 16 residues. The ends lost 4 bases at V and 2 bases at J; junction bases unmatched: 12. CDR1 and CDR2 (germline): SQVTM, ANQGSEA. The chain's CDR3 is CSVGGRVGQGNYGYTF. The CDR3 nucleotides are TGCAGCGTTGGAGGCAGAGTAGGACAGGGCAACTATGGCTACACCTTC.

This rearrangement joins TRBV6-1 to TRBJ1-1, with D unresolved. Germline values: CDR1 MNHNS, CDR2 SASEGT. V lost 7 bases, J lost 4 bases, and 16 bases lay in between. CDR3 size: 14 residues. The CDR3 here is CASTSPGGGTEAFF. The CDR3 region has the DNA TGTGCCAGCACCTCTCCGGGAGGAGGCACTGAAGCTTTCTTT.

This chain connects TRBV6-5 to TRBJ2-1; 9 bases agree with TRBD2. Germline V lookup: CDR1 MNHEY, CDR2 SVGAGI. V lost 6 bases, J lost 9 bases, and 12 bases stayed unmatched. This CDR3 region has 15 residues. CDR3 sequence reads: CASRVGGRGISEQFF. The CDR3 nucleotides are TGTGCCAGCAGAGTCGGCGGGAGGGGTATCAGTGAGCAGTTCTTC.

This chain joins TRBV29-1 and TRBJ2-6; possible D gene TRBD2, 6 bases. Germline V CDR1 and CDR2: SQVTM, ANQGSEA. This CDR3 comprises 15 residues. The germline V and J ends were trimmed by 8 bases and 0 bases, with 14 bases remaining between them. CDR3 nucleotide sequence: TGCAGCATTGGCGCCGGGGGCTCTGGGGCCAACGTCCTGACTTTC. The encoded protein is CSIGAGGSGANVLTF.

The sample holds a few counts of this clone. The rearrangement links TRBV19 to TRBJ2-4, with 8 bases identical to TRBD1. Per germline, CDR1 LNHDA and CDR2 SQIVND (reference sequence). Trimming took 7 bases from V and 3 from J; bases not matched to a gene: 2. The CDR3 runs 13 residues. The CDR3: CASKQGVKNIQYF. The CDR3, as DNA: TGTGCCAGTAAACAGGGGGTCAAAAACATTCAGTACTTC. The full variable domain, rest sourced from reference TRBV19 and TRBJ2-4, is DGGITQSPKYLFRKEGQNVTLSCEQNLNHDAMYWYRQDPGQGLRLIYYSQIVNDFQKGDIAEGYSVSREKKESFPLTVTSAQKNPTAFYLCASKQGVKNIQYFGAGTRLSVL.

This clone has a handful of counts. The genes are TRBV29-1 and TRBJ1-1; TRBD1 matches 7 bases. This CDR3 contains 15 residues. J gave up 1 base and V 5 bases, and 10 bases lay outside the gene matches. Germline assignment: CDR1 SQVTM and CDR2 ANQGSEA. This CDR3 is CSVSYRGRANTEAFF. DNA of the CDR3: TGCAGCGTTTCCTACAGGGGCCGCGCGAACACTGAAGCTTTCTTT.

This clone was recorded a few times. The chain uses TRBV29-1 and TRBJ2-1, with TRBD2 matching over 7 bases. V lost 4 bases, J lost 2 bases, and 2 bases stayed unmatched. The CDR3 totals 13 residues. CDR1 is SQVTM and CDR2 is ANQGSEA in the germline V gene. CDR3 nucleotide sequence: TGCAGCGTTGCGGGGAGGGCCTACAATGAGCAGTTCTTC. It codes for CSVAGRAYNEQFF.

The chain uses TRBV27 and TRBJ1-5; 7 bases map to TRBD1. V lost 6 bases, J lost 0 bases, and 5 bases stayed unmatched. Per germline, CDR1 MNHEY and CDR2 SMNVEV (reference sequence). The CDR3 contains 15 residues. CDR3 nucleotides: TGTGCCAGCAGCCGGGGACAGTATAGCAATCAGCCCCAGCATTTT. The encoded protein is CASSRGQYSNQPQHF.

The chain is built from TRBV29-1 and TRBJ1-2, with TRBD1 matching 8 bases. This CDR3 has 13 residues. Trimming took 2 bases from V and 8 from J; bases not matched to a gene: 7. CDR1 and CDR2 (germline): SQVTM, ANQGSEA. The DNA for the CDR3 is TGCAGCGTTGAAAAGGGACAGGAGGACGGCTACACCTTC. It yields the protein CSVEKGQEDGYTF.

The chain couples TRBV30 to TRBJ2-5, with 9 bases aligning to TRBD2. Per germline, CDR1 GTSNPN and CDR2 SVGIG (reference sequence). V shed 4 bases and J 1 base; nucleotides not matched to a gene: 7. This CDR3 is 15 amino acids long. The CDR3 spells CAWKKPGLAQETQYF. CDR3 nucleotides: TGTGCCTGGAAGAAGCCGGGACTAGCCCAAGAGACCCAGTACTTC.

The chain is built from TRBV5-1 and TRBJ2-3, with D tentatively TRBD2 (6 bases). CDR3 length: 15 amino acids. The ends were cut back, 3 bases at V and 0 bases at J, with 11 bases in the middle. Per germline, CDR1 SGHRS and CDR2 YFSETQ. CDR3: CASSYPRGSTDTQYF. CDR3 nucleotide sequence: TGCGCCAGCAGCTACCCACGGGGGAGCACAGATACGCAGTATTTT.

This clone appeared once. V usage is TRBV7-9 and J usage is TRBJ2-7; a weak D match, TRBD2 (5 bases). Germline-derived CDR1 and CDR2 are SEHNR and FQNEAQ (reference sequence). The germline V and J ends were trimmed by 5 bases and 9 bases, with 11 bases remaining between them. The CDR3 extends over 11 amino acids. In nucleotides, the CDR3 is TGTGCCAGCAGCGAGGACTTCGTGCAGTACTTC. It specifies CASSEDFVQYF. Variable domain in full (rest from reference TRBV7-9 and TRBJ2-7): DTGVSQNPRHKITKRGQNVTFRCDPISEHNRLYWYRQTLGQGPEFLTYFQNEAQLEKSRLLSDRFSAERPKGSFSTLEIQRTEQGDSAMYLCASSEDFVQYFGPGTRLTVT.